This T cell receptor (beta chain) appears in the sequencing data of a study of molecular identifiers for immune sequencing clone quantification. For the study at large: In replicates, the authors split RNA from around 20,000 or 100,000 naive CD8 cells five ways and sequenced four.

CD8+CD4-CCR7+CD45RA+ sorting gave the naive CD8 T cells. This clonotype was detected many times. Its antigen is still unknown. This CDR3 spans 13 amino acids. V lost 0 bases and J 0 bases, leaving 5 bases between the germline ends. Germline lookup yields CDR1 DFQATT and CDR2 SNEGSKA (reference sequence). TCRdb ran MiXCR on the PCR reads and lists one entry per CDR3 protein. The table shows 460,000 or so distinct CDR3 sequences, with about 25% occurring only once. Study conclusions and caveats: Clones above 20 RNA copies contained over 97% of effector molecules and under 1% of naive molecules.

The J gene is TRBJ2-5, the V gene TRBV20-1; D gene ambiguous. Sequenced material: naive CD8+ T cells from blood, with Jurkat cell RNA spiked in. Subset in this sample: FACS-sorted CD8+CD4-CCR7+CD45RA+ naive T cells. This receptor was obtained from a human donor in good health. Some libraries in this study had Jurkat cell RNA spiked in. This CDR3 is CSAREPNQETQYF. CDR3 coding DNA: TGCAGTGCTAGAGAACCAAACCAAGAGACCCAGTACTTC.